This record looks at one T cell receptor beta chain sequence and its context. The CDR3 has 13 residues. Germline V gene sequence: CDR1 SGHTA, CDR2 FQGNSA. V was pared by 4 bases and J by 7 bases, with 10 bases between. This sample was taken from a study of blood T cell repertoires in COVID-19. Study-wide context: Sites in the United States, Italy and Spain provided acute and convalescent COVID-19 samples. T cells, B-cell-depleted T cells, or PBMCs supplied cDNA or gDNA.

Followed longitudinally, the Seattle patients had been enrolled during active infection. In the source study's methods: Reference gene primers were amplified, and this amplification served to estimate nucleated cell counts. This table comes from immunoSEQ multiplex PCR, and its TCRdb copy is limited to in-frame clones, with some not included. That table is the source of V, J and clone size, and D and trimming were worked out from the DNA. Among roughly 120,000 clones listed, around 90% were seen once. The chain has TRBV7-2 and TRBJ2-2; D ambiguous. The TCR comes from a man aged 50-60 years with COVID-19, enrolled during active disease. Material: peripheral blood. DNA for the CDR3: TGTGCCAGCAGCTATCTAGTTGGCGGGGAGCTGTTTTTT. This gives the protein CASSYLVGGELFF. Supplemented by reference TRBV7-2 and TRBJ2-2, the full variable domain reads GAGVSQSPSNKVTEKGKDVELRCDPISGHTALYWYRQSLGQGLEFLIYFQGNSAPDKSGLPSDRFSAERTGGSVSTLTIQRTQQEDSAVYLCASSYLVGGELFFGEGSRLTVL.